Listed below are T cell receptor beta chains from one sample, sequenced in a study of control samples from healthy donors and cancer patients. Using immunoSEQ multiplex PCR, the repertoire was profiled, and TCRdb retains in-frame clones only, with some absent. This sample yields more than 150,000 clones, of which 80% to 95% are seen a single time; almost 1.5% belongs to the top ten. The sample consisted of blood. These receptors were collected from a man younger than 35 in good health. CDR3s include the opening cysteine and the closing phenylalanine or tryptophan. The D gene is left open where the match is weak. Some rows mark clone size as missing; the rest say once, few, many or name a class of expanded clone.

J gene,V gene,clone size,D gene,CDR3 DNA,CDR3 protein
TRBJ2-3,TRBV7-3,-,-,TGTGCCAGCAGCCGAATCGCTTCCAGGGGGGGCGTAGATACGCAGTATTTT,CASSRIASRGGVDTQYF
TRBJ1-4,TRBV2,once,-,TGTGCCAGCAGTGAGTTTTGGTCGAGCGCCACTAATGAAAAACTGTTTTTT,CASSEFWSSATNEKLFF
TRBJ2-1,TRBV11-2,-,-,TGTGCCAGCAGCCCCTTTAACTACAATGAGCAGTTCTTC,CASSPFNYNEQFF
TRBJ1-2,TRBV10-2,-,-,TGCGCCAGCAGTGTGGGCAGCAACTATGGCTACACCTTC,CASSVGSNYGYTF
TRBJ2-3,TRBV15,-,-,TGTGCCACCAGCAGAGATCCAACCCGTACGAGCACAGATACGCAGTATTTT,CATSRDPTRTSTDTQYF
TRBJ1-1,TRBV5-1,-,-,TGCGCCAGCAGCTTGGAGTATGCAGGGAGGGACACTGAAGCTTTCTTT,CASSLEYAGRDTEAFF
TRBJ2-1,TRBV12-3/TRBV12-4,-,TRBD2,TGTGCCAGCCAAATGGGCGGGGGGGCCGAGCAGTTCTTC,CASQMGGGAEQFF
TRBJ2-7,TRBV6-5,-,TRBD1,TGTGCCAGCAGCCGGACAGGTACCTCCTACGAGCAGTACTTC,CASSRTGTSYEQYF
TRBJ2-3,TRBV6-5,-,-,TGTGCCAGCAGTTACTCCCTCTATTCTAACACAGATACGCAGTATTTT,CASSYSLYSNTDTQYF
TRBJ1-5,TRBV27,few,-,TGTGCCAGCAGTTTATCGGCCAGGGGCAATCAGCCCCAGCATTTT,CASSLSARGNQPQHF
TRBJ2-5,TRBV10-3,-,TRBD2,TGTGCCATCTCCAGTGCGGGAGGCGAGACCCAGTACTTC,CAISSAGGETQYF
TRBJ2-4,TRBV2,-,-,TGTGCCAGCAGAGAGCAAGTGGGAGGCATTCAGTACTTC,CASREQVGGIQYF
TRBJ1-6,TRBV12-3/TRBV12-4,-,-,TGTGCCAGCAGTCTATCAAATAATTCACCCCTCCACTTT,CASSLSNNSPLHF
TRBJ2-1,TRBV5-4,-,TRBD1,TGTGCCAGCAGAAGACAGGGGGATAACAATGAGCAGTTCTTC,CASRRQGDNNEQFF
TRBJ2-3,TRBV9,-,-,TGTGCCAGCAGCGTAGGCAGATCTGGGACTAGCACAGATACGCAGTATTTT,CASSVGRSGTSTDTQYF
TRBJ1-4,TRBV29-1,-,TRBD1,TGCAGCGCCCAAGGACAGGGGGCGCGTAAACTGTTTTTT,CSAQGQGARKLFF
TRBJ2-2,TRBV2,-,TRBD1,TGTGCCAGCAACAAAGAGGGACAGGGCCCCGGGGAGCTGTTTTTT,CASNKEGQGPGELFF
TRBJ2-3,TRBV7-6,-,-,TGTGCCAGCAGCTTACAGGATTCAGATACGCAGTATTTT,CASSLQDSDTQYF
TRBJ1-5,TRBV19,-,-,TGTGCCAGTACCGCTGGAGGGGCGCTTGGTCAGCCCCAGCATTTT,CASTAGGALGQPQHF
TRBJ1-6,TRBV6-1,-,-,TGTGCCAGCAGTGAAGCAGTGGGAGGGGGAGATAATTCACCCCTCCACTTT,CASSEAVGGGDNSPLHF
TRBJ2-1,TRBV3-1/TRBV3-2,-,TRBD2,TGTGCCAGCAGCCAAGATCTGATGGGTGGACTAGCAGGAAATAAGCAGTTCTTC,CASSQDLMGGLAGNKQFF
TRBJ1-6,TRBV11-2,-,-,TGTGCCAGCAGCCCGGACACGAGCTCCTATAATTCACCCCTCCACTTT,CASSPDTSSYNSPLHF
TRBJ1-5,TRBV18,-,-,TGTGCCAGCTCACCTCAAGGACGGACGGAGGATAATCAGCCCCAGCATTTT,CASSPQGRTEDNQPQHF
TRBJ2-3,TRBV3-1/TRBV3-2,-,TRBD2,TGTGCCAGCAGCGTGAGAGGTGACGGGGGGAGTACGCAGTATTTT,CASSVRGDGGSTQYF
TRBJ2-3,TRBV27,-,-,TGTGCCAGCAGTTGGAGACAGGTATCGGATACGCAGTATTTT,CASSWRQVSDTQYF
TRBJ1-6,TRBV11-2,-,-,TGTGCCAGCAGCTTACGCGGGGGCCGGTCCCTCCACTTT,CASSLRGGRSLHF
TRBJ2-7,TRBV2,-,-,TGTGCCAGCAGTGAAGGCAGGGAAAACGAGCAGTACTTC,CASSEGRENEQYF
TRBJ1-2,TRBV5-6,-,-,TGTGCCAGCAGCCCCGGAGGGGGTTCCTATGGCTACACCTTC,CASSPGGGSYGYTF
TRBJ2-7,TRBV4-2,-,-,TGTGCCAGCAGCCAAGAAAGGGTAGTGACCTACGAGCAGTACTTC,CASSQERVVTYEQYF
TRBJ1-1,TRBV29-1,-,-,TGCAGCGTTCTGAACACTGAAGCTTTCTTT,CSVLNTEAFF
TRBJ1-1,TRBV23-1,-,-,TGCGCCAGCAGTCGGGGGCAGGGAAGAACTGAAGCTTTCTTT,CASSRGQGRTEAFF
TRBJ2-1,TRBV5-1,-,TRBD1,TGCGCCAGCAGCTTGGGACAGGGGGCCCTAAATGAGCAGTTCTTC,CASSLGQGALNEQFF
TRBJ1-1,TRBV5-1,-,-,TGCGCCAGCAGCTGGGGGACGGGAAAAGACGGCACTGAAGCTTTCTTT,CASSWGTGKDGTEAFF
TRBJ2-7,TRBV7-2,-,-,TGTGCCAGCAGCTTAATCCCGGGTTACGAGCAGTACTTC,CASSLIPGYEQYF
TRBJ2-7,TRBV2,-,-,TGTGCCAGTACGATCCCATCTGGGAGTAGCTCCTACGAGCAGTACTTC,CASTIPSGSSSYEQYF
TRBJ2-5,TRBV24-1,once,TRBD2,TGTGCCACCGGGCAGCGGGGGACCGTAGAGACCCAGTACTTC,CATGQRGTVETQYF
TRBJ1-5,TRBV7-2,-,-,TGTGCCAGCAGCCCCCAGACCAATCAGCCCCAGCATTTT,CASSPQTNQPQHF
TRBJ2-5,TRBV25-1,-,-,TGTGCCAGCAGTGAAGGGGGCGGGACACAGGCCGGCGGGGAGACCCAGTACTTC,CASSEGGGTQAGGETQYF
TRBJ2-5,TRBV7-9,once,TRBD1,TGTGCCAGCAGCTTAGTACAAAAAATAATGGGACAGGGCAAAGAGACCCAGTACTTC,CASSLVQKIMGQGKETQYF
TRBJ1-6,TRBV28,few,-,TGTGCCAGCAGCCTCGCTTCGGTTAATTCACCCCTCCACTTT,CASSLASVNSPLHF
TRBJ2-5,TRBV3-1/TRBV3-2,once,TRBD2,TGTGCCAGCAGCCAAGATCCACGGACTAGCGGGGGGGCGTGGGAGACCCAGTACTTC,CASSQDPRTSGGAWETQYF
TRBJ2-7,TRBV6-2/TRBV6-3,-,-,TGTGCCAGCAGTTACTGGGGAGGTGAGCAGTACTTC,CASSYWGGEQYF
TRBJ2-7,TRBV2,-,-,TGTGCCAGCCTACAGGGATACGAGCAGTACTTC,CASLQGYEQYF
TRBJ1-3,TRBV18,-,-,TGTGCCAGCTCACCAACCGGCGCTTCTGGAAACACCATATATTTT,CASSPTGASGNTIYF
TRBJ2-2,TRBV7-9,once,TRBD1,TGTGCCAGCGGCCGGACAGGGGACACCGGGGAGCTGTTTTTT,CASGRTGDTGELFF
TRBJ1-1,TRBV6-1,-,-,TGTGCCAGCAGTGATATGGGGGATCGAGCTTTCTTT,CASSDMGDRAFF
TRBJ1-1,TRBV28,-,-,TGTGCCAGCAGTTTACCCGGGACGGCGAACACTGAAGCTTTCTTT,CASSLPGTANTEAFF
TRBJ2-7,TRBV7-9,-,-,TGTGCCAGCAGCTTAGGTCGCACGCCCTACGAGCAGTACTTC,CASSLGRTPYEQYF